The TCR beta chain under discussion was sequenced for a study of OX40 agonist ivuxolimab in advanced cancers. Only in-frame clones appear in the TCRdb table, and some are missing; sequencing was by immunoSEQ multiplex PCR. The table includes tens of thousands of clones, around 88% detected once. The V segment lost 1 base and the J segment 5 bases; nucleotides outside the gene matches: 1. Germline V lookup: CDR1 MGHRA, CDR2 YSYEKL. This CDR3 comprises 15 residues. This clone was seen more than once but under ten times. This rearrangement joins TRBV4-1 to TRBJ1-5; 11 nucleotides line up with TRBD1. This clonotype was obtained from an adult with an advanced solid tumor such as melanoma, head and neck, liver or kidney cancer. This specimen was CD4+ or CD8+ T cells sorted from blood, taken in a trial of the OX40 agonist ivuxolimab. The CDR3 coding sequence is TGCGCCAGCAGCCAAGGGGACAGGGGGTATCAGCCCCAGCATTTT. It is translated as CASSQGDRGYQPQHF.